Shown below are 8 T cell receptor beta chains from a single sample sequenced in a study of HIV-infected children after antiretroviral therapy interruption. The treatment denotes: PENTA 11 planned treatment interruption arm or continuous ART arm. Unique molecular identifiers were included in an RNA-based 3' RACE TCR library. From the 3' RACE reads, TCRdb called clonotypes with MiXCR, one entry per CDR3 protein. The sample carries some 40,000 distinct CDR3 sequences, approximately 7% recorded once. The input for sequencing was CD45RA+ CD4+ T cells from PBMCs, pooled from several time points, taken from a donor given antiretroviral therapy, either interrupted or continuous. The subset denotes: naive CD4+ CD45RA+ CD45RO- T cells. The receptors stem from a pool of human donors with HIV.

This clonotype was seen at least ten times. The CDR3, as DNA: TGTGCCAGCAGTTTTAACATGGGGGACAGGGACTACGAGCAGTACTTC. The encoded protein is CASSFNMGDRDYEQYF. The V gene is TRBV28, the J gene TRBJ2-7; 9 nucleotides line up with TRBD1. The CDR3 is 16 amino acids. CDR1 MDHEN and CDR2 SYDVKM come from the germline V gene. The junction had 9 bases not matched to a gene; V was cut back by 3 bases and J by 3 bases.

The chain recombines TRBV11-2 with TRBJ2-7; D perhaps matches TRBD1 (6 bases). V lost 4 bases to trimming and J lost 5 bases, with 18 bases between them. The CDR3 covers 15 residues. Germline assignment: CDR1 SGHAT and CDR2 FQNNGV. CDR3 loop: CASSSLARGKNEQYF. The CDR3 coding sequence is TGTGCCAGCAGCTCGCTGGCGAGGGGGAAGAACGAGCAGTACTTC.

In this sample, this clonotype turned up many times. One end of the junction varies from germline; a read error may be responsible. The gene calls are TRBV19 and TRBJ2-1, with 9 bases matching TRBD2. Germline values: CDR1 LNHDA, CDR2 SQIVND (reference sequence). This CDR3 region has 14 residues. CDR3 in DNA: TGTGCCAGCAGTATAGCGGGGGCCGGTGCTGAGCAGTTCTTC. It encodes CASSIAGAGAEQFF. Drawing the rest from reference TRBV19 and TRBJ2-1, the complete variable domain is DGGITQSPKYLFRKEGQNVTLSCEQNLNHDAMYWYRQDPGQGLRLIYYSQIVNDFQKGDIAEGYSVSREKKESFPLTVTSAQKNPTAFYLCASSIAGAGAEQFFGPGTRLTVL.

This clonotype is termed medium-sized (0.01 to 0.1%). The chain recombines TRBV3-1 with TRBJ2-2; unclear D gene. Looked up from germline, CDR1 is LGHDT and CDR2 is YNNKEL (reference sequence). V dropped 1 base and J dropped 5 bases, with 17 bases sitting between them. The CDR3 extends over 17 amino acids. CDR3 amino acids: CASSQVNNRASTGELFF. The CDR3 coding sequence is TGTGCCAGCAGCCAAGTGAATAATCGGGCTTCGACCGGGGAGCTGTTTTTT.

V and J are TRBV28 and TRBJ2-5, with 8 nucleotides matching TRBD1. The CDR3 runs to 15 residues. Germline V gene data show CDR1 as MDHEN and CDR2 as SYDVKM. Losses at the gene ends were 6 bases for V and 4 bases for J; bases not matched to a gene: 10. CDR3: CASSGQGAFLETQYF. The CDR3 region has the DNA TGTGCCAGCAGCGGACAGGGCGCATTCTTAGAGACCCAGTACTTC.

This clonotype was recorded once. This chain joins TRBV24-1 and TRBJ1-2, with D unresolved. V gave up 4 bases and J gave up 8 bases, with 16 bases separating them. Per the germline V gene, CDR1 is KGHDR and CDR2 is SFDVKD. This CDR3 contains 14 residues. CDR3 in DNA: TGTGCCACCAGTGACTCCTTGACCGGCAGGGGCTACACCTTC. It specifies CATSDSLTGRGYTF.

The chain couples TRBV4-2 to TRBJ2-5; TRBD2 agrees at 9 bases. V lost 0 bases, J lost 5 bases, and 7 bases stayed unmatched. The CDR3 extends over 16 amino acids. Germline V gene data show CDR1 as LGHNA and CDR2 as YNFKEQ. As DNA, the CDR3 is TGTGCCAGCAGCCAAGATGGCGGGGGGGCCGCGGAGACCCAGTACTTC. Translation gives CASSQDGGGAAETQYF.

This clonotype appeared many times. The V and J genes are TRBV10-2 and TRBJ2-3; D uncertain. This CDR3 is 15 amino acids long. The germline gives CDR1 WSHSY, CDR2 SAAADI. Trimming pared 3 bases from V and 2 bases from J, leaving 12 bases between. In nucleotides, the CDR3 is TGCGCCAGCAGTGAAATGGCGGTACTCACAGATACGCAGTATTTT. Amino acid sequence: CASSEMAVLTDTQYF.